These T cell receptor beta chains were read from a single sample in a study of blood T cell repertoires in COVID-19. The data were produced by immunoSEQ multiplex PCR, yet TCRdb's version contains in-frame clones alone and is incomplete. The data show 400,000 to 550,000 clones, with about 89% seen just once and 4.3% held by the top ten. Sequencing was carried out using peripheral blood. The receptors originated from a woman in her 30s with acute or convalescent COVID-19. The CDR3 runs from the conserved cysteine through the conserved F or W. Fields, in order: D gene, J gene, clone size, V gene, CDR3 DNA, CDR3 protein. The D gene is left open where the match is weak. A clone size is listed for some rows: how often the clone was seen (once, few, many), or a class if it is expanded.

D gene: -
J gene: TRBJ2-7
clone size: -
V gene: TRBV27
CDR3 DNA: TGTGCCAGCAGTTCAGGAATAGGAGGTGAGCAGTACTTC
CDR3 protein: CASSSGIGGEQYF

D gene: TRBD1
J gene: TRBJ1-5
clone size: -
V gene: TRBV19
CDR3 DNA: TGTGCCAGTAGCATTCGGACAGGCAACAATCAGCCCCAGCATTTT
CDR3 protein: CASSIRTGNNQPQHF

D gene: -
J gene: TRBJ2-1
clone size: -
V gene: TRBV19
CDR3 DNA: TGTGCCAGTAGTATTTTGGCGGACAGATACAATGAGCAGTTCTTC
CDR3 protein: CASSILADRYNEQFF

D gene: -
J gene: TRBJ1-4
clone size: -
V gene: TRBV28
CDR3 DNA: TGTGCCAGCAGCCGACGAGGCGAACTGTTTTTT
CDR3 protein: CASSRRGELFF

D gene: -
J gene: TRBJ2-1
clone size: -
V gene: TRBV2
CDR3 DNA: TGTGCCAGCAGCCTCAATGAGCAGTTCTTC
CDR3 protein: CASSLNEQFF

D gene: TRBD1
J gene: TRBJ2-1
clone size: -
V gene: TRBV2
CDR3 DNA: TGTGCCAGTTTGGACAGGGGCAATGAGCAGTTCTTC
CDR3 protein: CASLDRGNEQFF

D gene: -
J gene: TRBJ1-6
clone size: few
V gene: TRBV2
CDR3 DNA: TGTGCCAGCAGGCCGGGATATTTAAATTCACCCCTCCACTTT
CDR3 protein: CASRPGYLNSPLHF

D gene: TRBD1
J gene: TRBJ2-5
clone size: -
V gene: TRBV6-5
CDR3 DNA: TGTGCCAGCAACCGGGACAGGGGGGAGACCCAGTACTTC
CDR3 protein: CASNRDRGETQYF

D gene: -
J gene: TRBJ1-1
clone size: -
V gene: TRBV12-3/TRBV12-4
CDR3 DNA: TGTGCCAGCAGTTTAGGGGCTGGCACTGAAGCTTTCTTT
CDR3 protein: CASSLGAGTEAFF

D gene: -
J gene: TRBJ1-6
clone size: few
V gene: TRBV7-6
CDR3 DNA: TGTGCCAGCAGCTTAAGGGACACCTATTCACCCCTCCACTTT
CDR3 protein: CASSLRDTYSPLHF

D gene: TRBD1
J gene: TRBJ2-2
clone size: -
V gene: TRBV2
CDR3 DNA: TGTGCCAGCAGCACCGACAGGGGGCACAACACCGGGGAGCTGTTTTTT
CDR3 protein: CASSTDRGHNTGELFF

D gene: -
J gene: TRBJ1-3
clone size: -
V gene: TRBV7-9
CDR3 DNA: TGTGCCAGCACCGCGGACAGCCTTCTCTCTGGAAACACCATATATTTT
CDR3 protein: CASTADSLLSGNTIYF

D gene: TRBD2
J gene: TRBJ2-1
clone size: -
V gene: TRBV4-2
CDR3 DNA: TGTGCCAGCAGCCAAGATCGATACGGGGGGGCCCTTAATGAGCAGTTCTTC
CDR3 protein: CASSQDRYGGALNEQFF

D gene: -
J gene: TRBJ2-5
clone size: -
V gene: TRBV7-9
CDR3 DNA: TGTGCCAGCAGCTCGGAGCTCTACCAAGAGACCCAGTACTTC
CDR3 protein: CASSSELYQETQYF

D gene: -
J gene: TRBJ1-2
clone size: -
V gene: TRBV14
CDR3 DNA: TGTGCCAGCAGCCAAGATTGGGCAGGCCGGGGGGTCGAGGGCTACACCTTC
CDR3 protein: CASSQDWAGRGVEGYTF

D gene: -
J gene: TRBJ1-6
clone size: -
V gene: TRBV6-5
CDR3 DNA: TGTGCCACCCAGGAAGCAGGGCAATATAATTCACCCCTCCACTTT
CDR3 protein: CATQEAGQYNSPLHF

D gene: TRBD1
J gene: TRBJ2-3
clone size: -
V gene: TRBV9
CDR3 DNA: TGTGCCAGCAGCGTGAGGGGGCACACAGATACGCAGTATTTT
CDR3 protein: CASSVRGHTDTQYF

D gene: -
J gene: TRBJ2-7
clone size: -
V gene: TRBV6-5
CDR3 DNA: TGTGCCAGCGGGGCAGCTCCCTACGAGCAGTACTTC
CDR3 protein: CASGAAPYEQYF

D gene: -
J gene: TRBJ2-1
clone size: -
V gene: TRBV9
CDR3 DNA: TGTGCCAGCAGCTTAATTGATGGAGGCTCCTACAATGAGCAGTTCTTC
CDR3 protein: CASSLIDGGSYNEQFF

D gene: -
J gene: TRBJ2-6
clone size: -
V gene: TRBV7-3
CDR3 DNA: TGTGCCAGCAGCGCCACAGGGACTGGGGCCAACGTCCTGACTTTC
CDR3 protein: CASSATGTGANVLTF

D gene: TRBD1
J gene: TRBJ1-2
clone size: -
V gene: TRBV5-6
CDR3 DNA: TGTGCCAGCAGCATAATGAACAGGGGTAGTTATGGCTACACCTTC
CDR3 protein: CASSIMNRGSYGYTF

D gene: TRBD1
J gene: TRBJ1-3
clone size: -
V gene: TRBV3-1/TRBV3-2
CDR3 DNA: TGTGCCAGCAGCCTGCGTCGACCGGGACAGGACTCTGGAAACACCATATATTTT
CDR3 protein: CASSLRRPGQDSGNTIYF

D gene: -
J gene: TRBJ1-5
clone size: -
V gene: TRBV27
CDR3 DNA: TGTGCCAGCAGGCTAACGCCCCGGGGCAATCAGCCCCAGCATTTT
CDR3 protein: CASRLTPRGNQPQHF

D gene: -
J gene: TRBJ2-1
clone size: -
V gene: TRBV10-2
CDR3 DNA: TGCGCCAGCAGTTCCGACCGGGTCTTCAATGAGCAGTTCTTC
CDR3 protein: CASSSDRVFNEQFF

D gene: -
J gene: TRBJ1-6
clone size: -
V gene: TRBV4-2
CDR3 DNA: TGTGCCAGCAGCCAAGACTTGAGCTCCTATAATTCACCCCTCCACTTT
CDR3 protein: CASSQDLSSYNSPLHF

D gene: -
J gene: TRBJ2-3
clone size: -
V gene: TRBV19
CDR3 DNA: TGTGCCAGTAGTATAGTGAGAGGTAGCACAGATACGCAGTATTTT
CDR3 protein: CASSIVRGSTDTQYF

D gene: TRBD1
J gene: TRBJ1-4
clone size: -
V gene: TRBV9
CDR3 DNA: TGTGCCAGCAGCCTCCACGAGACAGGGCGAGAAAAACTGTTTTTT
CDR3 protein: CASSLHETGREKLFF

D gene: -
J gene: TRBJ2-1
clone size: -
V gene: TRBV30
CDR3 DNA: TGTGCCTGGAGTCCCGGGGGCAATGAGCAGTTCTTC
CDR3 protein: CAWSPGGNEQFF

D gene: TRBD1
J gene: TRBJ1-4
clone size: -
V gene: TRBV27
CDR3 DNA: TGTGCCAGCAGTCTAACAGGGGTACGGGTTGAAAAACTGTTTTTT
CDR3 protein: CASSLTGVRVEKLFF

D gene: -
J gene: TRBJ1-2
clone size: -
V gene: TRBV12-3/TRBV12-4
CDR3 DNA: TGTGCCAGCAACCCGGGGTTAGGCTATGGCTACACCTTC
CDR3 protein: CASNPGLGYGYTF

D gene: -
J gene: TRBJ1-5
clone size: -
V gene: TRBV6-5
CDR3 DNA: TGTGCCAGCAGCTCGGTGGGACAAGGCAATCAGCCCCAGCATTTT
CDR3 protein: CASSSVGQGNQPQHF

D gene: TRBD1
J gene: TRBJ1-2
clone size: -
V gene: TRBV19
CDR3 DNA: TGTGCCAGTACCGGGACTGGGACAGGGACGAACTATGGCTACACCTTC
CDR3 protein: CASTGTGTGTNYGYTF

D gene: -
J gene: TRBJ2-1
clone size: -
V gene: TRBV19
CDR3 DNA: TGTGCCAGTAGTATAGAACCGGGGATAATTTTCTTC
CDR3 protein: CASSIEPGIIFF

D gene: -
J gene: TRBJ1-6
clone size: -
V gene: TRBV30
CDR3 DNA: TGTGCCTGGAGCAGCTCCTATAATTCACCCCTCCACTTT
CDR3 protein: CAWSSSYNSPLHF

D gene: TRBD1
J gene: TRBJ1-5
clone size: -
V gene: TRBV7-9
CDR3 DNA: TGTGCCAGCAGCATTTCAGGGGGTGGTCAGCCCCAGCATTTT
CDR3 protein: CASSISGGGQPQHF

D gene: -
J gene: TRBJ2-1
clone size: -
V gene: TRBV4-2
CDR3 DNA: TGTGCCAGCAGCCAGCGATCGAATGAGCAGTTCTTC
CDR3 protein: CASSQRSNEQFF

D gene: -
J gene: TRBJ2-1
clone size: -
V gene: TRBV6-5
CDR3 DNA: TGTGCCAGCAGCATTAGTGAAAGCTCCTACAATGAGCAGTTCTTC
CDR3 protein: CASSISESSYNEQFF

D gene: -
J gene: TRBJ2-2
clone size: -
V gene: TRBV6-5
CDR3 DNA: TGTGCCAGCAGTTACTCCGGACAGTACAACACCGGGGAGCTGTTTTTT
CDR3 protein: CASSYSGQYNTGELFF

D gene: TRBD2
J gene: TRBJ2-7
clone size: -
V gene: TRBV7-8
CDR3 DNA: TGTGCCAGCAGCTTAGGGGTGGGGACTAGTCTCTACGAGCAGTACTTC
CDR3 protein: CASSLGVGTSLYEQYF

D gene: -
J gene: TRBJ2-3
clone size: -
V gene: TRBV7-9
CDR3 DNA: TGTGCCAGCAGGAACCGACTAGGGGCCACAGATACGCAGTATTTT
CDR3 protein: CASRNRLGATDTQYF

D gene: TRBD1
J gene: TRBJ1-1
clone size: -
V gene: TRBV6-5
CDR3 DNA: TGTGCCAGCATTCTTGACAGGGGCAAGAACACTGAAGCTTTCTTT
CDR3 protein: CASILDRGKNTEAFF

D gene: -
J gene: TRBJ2-3
clone size: -
V gene: TRBV2
CDR3 DNA: TGTGCCAGCAAGAGCGCCCGGCCCTTTAACACAGATACGCAGTATTTT
CDR3 protein: CASKSARPFNTDTQYF

D gene: TRBD1
J gene: TRBJ2-7
clone size: few
V gene: TRBV2
CDR3 DNA: TGTGCCAGCAGGAACCGGGACAGGGGCTACGAGCAGTACTTC
CDR3 protein: CASRNRDRGYEQYF

D gene: -
J gene: TRBJ1-1
clone size: -
V gene: TRBV24-1
CDR3 DNA: TGTGCCACCAGCCACCCGACAAGATTTAACACTGAAGCTTTCTTT
CDR3 protein: CATSHPTRFNTEAFF

D gene: TRBD2
J gene: TRBJ2-1
clone size: -
V gene: TRBV14
CDR3 DNA: TGTGCCAGCAGCCACCTAAAGTCAGCGGGGGCCCCTAACAATGAGCAGTTCTTC
CDR3 protein: CASSHLKSAGAPNNEQFF

D gene: TRBD1
J gene: TRBJ1-2
clone size: -
V gene: TRBV6-5
CDR3 DNA: TGTGCCAGCAGTATTGACAGGGTCAATGGCTACACCTTC
CDR3 protein: CASSIDRVNGYTF